Listed below are T cell receptor beta chains from one sample, sequenced in a study of cytomegalovirus exposure and HLA in healthy donors. Clones were sequenced by immunoSEQ multiplex PCR, and TCRdb holds only the in-frame ones, with some missing. This sample carries some 180,000 clones, 86% of them seen once, and the ten largest clones take around 7.2%. Source material: PBMCs. These receptors all come from a man aged 30 to 45 in good health and CMV-seropositive. The CDR3 runs from the conserved cysteine through the conserved F or W. Fields, in order: D gene, clone size, J gene, V gene, CDR3 protein, CDR3 DNA. D genes are given only for firm matches. The listing skips clone size in some rows; elsewhere it reads once, few, many or a size class.

D: NA
size: NA
J: TRBJ1-3
V: TRBV4-1
CDR3: CASSQDRAGNTIYF
DNA: TGCGCCAGCAGCCAAGATCGCGCTGGAAACACCATATATTTT

D: NA
size: NA
J: TRBJ1-2
V: TRBV19
CDR3: CASMGSGYTF
DNA: TGTGCCAGTATGGGTAGTGGCTACACCTTC

D: NA
size: NA
J: TRBJ2-7
V: TRBV7-2
CDR3: CASSFASGPQYEQYF
DNA: TGTGCCAGCAGCTTTGCGTCGGGACCCCAGTACGAGCAGTACTTC

D: NA
size: NA
J: TRBJ1-1
V: TRBV5-1
CDR3: CASSLPGSGNTEAFF
DNA: TGCGCCAGCAGCCTGCCCGGGTCCGGGAACACTGAAGCTTTCTTT

D: NA
size: few
J: TRBJ1-1
V: TRBV4-2
CDR3: CASSQESEIQNTEAFF
DNA: TGTGCCAGCAGCCAAGAGTCAGAGATTCAGAACACTGAAGCTTTCTTT

D: NA
size: NA
J: TRBJ2-1
V: TRBV7-9
CDR3: CASSFGGSAYNEQFF
DNA: TGTGCCAGCAGCTTTGGAGGGTCGGCCTACAATGAGCAGTTCTTC

D: NA
size: NA
J: TRBJ1-1
V: TRBV10-3
CDR3: CAITVEANTEAFF
DNA: TGTGCCATCACCGTGGAGGCGAACACTGAAGCTTTCTTT

D: NA
size: NA
J: TRBJ1-4
V: TRBV5-6
CDR3: CASSGEGLSVATNEKLFF
DNA: TGTGCCAGCAGTGGGGAAGGACTATCGGTTGCAACTAATGAAAAACTGTTTTTT

D: NA
size: NA
J: TRBJ2-7
V: TRBV4-1
CDR3: CASSSSGVLGYEQYF
DNA: TGCGCCAGCAGCTCATCAGGAGTATTAGGATACGAGCAGTACTTC

D: NA
size: once
J: TRBJ1-5
V: TRBV4-1
CDR3: CASSLWGSRPQHF
DNA: TGCGCCAGCAGCCTATGGGGTTCTCGTCCCCAGCATTTT

D: NA
size: NA
J: TRBJ2-7
V: TRBV28
CDR3: CASTQWGYEQYF
DNA: TGTGCCAGCACCCAGTGGGGCTACGAGCAGTACTTC

D: NA
size: NA
J: TRBJ2-7
V: TRBV6-1
CDR3: CASWGGLAFRYEQYF
DNA: TGTGCCAGCTGGGGGGGGCTAGCCTTTCGCTACGAGCAGTACTTC

D: NA
size: NA
J: TRBJ2-3
V: TRBV5-1
CDR3: CASSLMGPKGPDTQYF
DNA: TGCGCCAGCAGCTTGATGGGCCCCAAAGGCCCAGATACGCAGTATTTT

D: TRBD1
size: NA
J: TRBJ1-5
V: TRBV6-5
CDR3: CASSPGTGGFQPQHF
DNA: TGTGCCAGCAGCCCCGGGACAGGGGGCTTTCAGCCCCAGCATTTT

D: NA
size: many
J: TRBJ1-3
V: TRBV7-9
CDR3: CASSLAAGGNTIYF
DNA: TGTGCCAGCAGCTTGGCGGCGGGCGGAAACACCATATATTTT

D: NA
size: NA
J: TRBJ2-5
V: TRBV7-2
CDR3: CASSLGDAREQTQYF
DNA: TGTGCCAGCAGCCTAGGGGACGCTCGGGAACAGACCCAGTACTTC

D: NA
size: NA
J: TRBJ1-5
V: TRBV15
CDR3: CATSRDRGTNQPQHF
DNA: TGTGCCACCAGCAGAGATCGAGGAACTAATCAGCCCCAGCATTTT

D: TRBD1
size: NA
J: TRBJ1-1
V: TRBV7-6
CDR3: CASSLGTGSSAFF
DNA: TGTGCCAGCAGCTTAGGGACAGGTTCGTCAGCTTTCTTT

D: NA
size: NA
J: TRBJ2-3
V: TRBV4-1
CDR3: CASSALFGRDTDTQYF
DNA: TGCGCCAGCAGCGCCCTGTTTGGCAGGGACACAGATACGCAGTATTTT

D: TRBD2
size: NA
J: TRBJ2-1
V: TRBV28
CDR3: CASSFRASGLDEQFF
DNA: TGTGCCAGCAGTTTTCGGGCTAGCGGGCTCGATGAGCAGTTCTTC

D: TRBD1
size: NA
J: TRBJ2-7
V: TRBV7-8
CDR3: CASSLQQGSSYEQYF
DNA: TGTGCCAGCAGCTTACAACAGGGGAGCTCCTACGAGCAGTACTTC

D: TRBD1
size: NA
J: TRBJ1-2
V: TRBV4-3
CDR3: CASSPLADRANGYTF
DNA: TGCGCCAGCAGCCCCCTCGCCGACAGGGCGAATGGCTACACCTTC

D: NA
size: NA
J: TRBJ1-2
V: TRBV11-2
CDR3: CASSDIYGYTF
DNA: TGTGCCAGCAGCGACATTTATGGCTACACCTTC

D: NA
size: NA
J: TRBJ2-7
V: TRBV30
CDR3: CACRGEGPEQYF
DNA: TGTGCCTGCAGGGGGGAAGGACCCGAGCAGTACTTC

D: TRBD2
size: NA
J: TRBJ2-7
V: TRBV2
CDR3: CASRETSGRRYEQYF
DNA: TGTGCCAGCAGGGAGACTAGCGGGAGACGGTACGAGCAGTACTTC

D: NA
size: NA
J: TRBJ2-7
V: TRBV4-1
CDR3: CASSQAGYEQYF
DNA: TGCGCCAGCAGCCAAGCAGGGTACGAGCAGTACTTC